This T cell receptor beta chain was identified in a study of blood T cell repertoires in COVID-19. Study details: T cells, B-cell-depleted T cells, or PBMCs supplied cDNA or gDNA.

The ends were cut back, 4 bases at V and 2 bases at J, with 16 bases in the middle. Germline loops: CDR1 LGHDT, CDR2 YNNKEL (reference sequence). CDR3 length equals 16 residues. In the original processing: Using reference gene primer amplification, nucleated cell counts were estimated. This table comes from immunoSEQ multiplex PCR, and its TCRdb copy is limited to in-frame clones, with some not included. Clone size and V and J calls were adopted from that table, with D and trimming inferred from the DNA. Of some 100,000 clones listed, about 88% are singletons. Only one count was recorded for this clone.

The sequence was collected from a woman at least 80 years old with active COVID-19. The chain employs TRBV3-1 (or the pseudogene TRBV3-2) and TRBJ2-3; TRBD1 might be the D (6 bases). Sequencing used peripheral blood. CDR3 in DNA: TGTGCCAGCAGCCCTTCGGACAGACGTTCCACAGATACGCAGTATTTT. Amino acid sequence: CASSPSDRRSTDTQYF.